This entry concerns a single T cell receptor beta chain. The data were taken from a study of blood T cell repertoires in COVID-19. Study as a whole: Italy, Spain and the United States were the sources of the convalescent and acute COVID-19 samples. T cells, B-cell-depleted T cells, or PBMCs provided the cDNA or gDNA that served as material.

This CDR3 has 14 amino acids. The ends were cut back, 7 bases at V and 2 bases at J, with 14 bases in the middle. Germline V gene sequence: CDR1 SEHNR, CDR2 FQNEAQ (reference sequence). How the authors handled the data: Estimates of nucleated cell counts were drawn from the amplification of reference gene primers. Data came from immunoSEQ multiplex PCR; TCRdb stores just in-frame clones and leaves some out. V and J calls and clone size are given by that table; D and trimming were obtained from the DNA. The sample carries around 110,000 clones, just under 85% recorded once. This chain links TRBV7-9 with TRBJ1-2, with a tentative D call TRBD1 (6 bases). The sequence came from a man between 65 and 85 years old with active or convalescent COVID-19. Input material: peripheral blood. The CDR3: CASIRGGENYGYTF. As DNA, the CDR3 is TGTGCCAGCATCAGAGGGGGAGAGAACTATGGCTACACCTTC.